Below are 18 T cell receptor beta chains sequenced from a single sample in a study of control samples from healthy donors and cancer patients. This table comes from immunoSEQ multiplex PCR, and its TCRdb copy is limited to in-frame clones, with some not included. The sample holds some 78,000 clones, roughly nine tenths seen once. The sequenced sample consisted of blood. The receptors were sampled from an older woman in good health.

CDR3 region: CASSPPGTSLDTQYF. CDR3 in DNA: TGTGCCAGCAGCCCGCCCGGGACTAGTTTGGATACGCAGTATTTT. The rearrangement joins TRBV3-1 (or the pseudogene TRBV3-2) to TRBJ2-3, with 8 bases aligning to TRBD2. CDR3 length equals 15 residues. Germline loops: CDR1 LGHDT, CDR2 YNNKEL (reference sequence). Trimming cost V 4 bases and J 6 bases; bases outside gene matches: 9.

The chain has TRBV9 and TRBJ1-4; possible D gene TRBD1, 6 bases. The CDR3 extends over 16 amino acids. Germline V CDR1 and CDR2: SGDLS, YYNGEE. Between the trimmed V and J ends, which lost 4 bases and 6 bases, there was a span of 19 bases. The CDR3 nucleotides are TGTGCCAGCAGCTCCTACAGGGAAGGAGGGTATGAAAAACTGTTTTTT. This sequence encodes CASSSYREGGYEKLFF. Drawing the rest from reference TRBV9 and TRBJ1-4, the complete variable domain is DSGVTQTPKHLITATGQRVTLRCSPRSGDLSVYWYQQSLDQGLQFLIQYYNGEERAKGNILERFSAQQFPDLHSELNLSSLELGDSALYFCASSSYREGGYEKLFFGSGTQLSVL.

The V gene is TRBV6-6, the J gene TRBJ2-2; no reliable D call. Germline lookup yields CDR1 MNHNY and CDR2 SVGAGI (reference sequence). V was pared by 10 bases and J by 1 base, with 13 bases between. The CDR3 covers 14 residues. The CDR3 DNA follows: TGTGCCACCAGGTTTTCCCGGAACACCGGGGAGCTGTTTTTT. Translated: CATRFSRNTGELFF.

This rearrangement joins TRBV6-5 to TRBJ2-7; 8 bases map to TRBD2. The CDR3 length is 15 residues. With V trimmed by 6 bases and J by 2 bases, 9 bases remained unmatched. The germline V gene encodes CDR1 MNHEY and CDR2 SVGAGI. The CDR3 is CASRNREGGTYEQYF. CDR3 coding DNA: TGTGCCAGCAGGAACCGGGAGGGCGGAACCTACGAGCAGTACTTC.

This chain joins TRBV9 and TRBJ1-1; D gene unclear. The V gene's germline CDR1 is SGDLS and CDR2 YYNGEE. The CDR3 runs 12 residues. V was pared by 4 bases and J by 0 bases, with 4 bases between. The CDR3 region is CASSQMNTEAFF. CDR3 coding DNA: TGTGCCAGCAGCCAAATGAACACTGAAGCTTTCTTT.

V and J are TRBV10-1 and TRBJ2-1; D perhaps matches TRBD1 (5 bases). V gave up 4 bases and J gave up 7 bases, with 14 bases separating them. CDR1 is WNHNN and CDR2 is SYGVQD in the germline V gene (reference sequence). The length of the CDR3 is 14 residues. The CDR3 DNA reads TGCGCCAGCAGTGCACAGGTGGAAGTAAATGAGCAGTTCTTC. Translation: CASSAQVEVNEQFF.

The V call is TRBV6-6, the J call TRBJ1-3, with D perhaps TRBD1 (5 bases). Germline V gives CDR1 MNHNY, CDR2 SVGAGI (reference sequence). V was trimmed by 8 bases and J by 2 bases, leaving 13 bases between them. The length of the CDR3 is 14 residues. The chain's CDR3 is CASVGELAGNTIYF. The DNA of the CDR3 is TGTGCCAGCGTGGGGGAATTGGCTGGAAACACCATATATTTT.

The chain links TRBV7-9 to TRBJ2-7; D is unresolved. V was shortened by 5 bases and J by 3 bases, with 20 bases between the two germline ends. Germline V lookup: CDR1 SEHNR, CDR2 FQNEAQ (reference sequence). The CDR3 covers 16 residues. This chain's CDR3 is CASSRGPKDPVYEQYF. The DNA of the CDR3 is TGTGCCAGCAGCCGAGGACCGAAGGATCCGGTCTACGAGCAGTACTTC.

The chain carries TRBV25-1 and TRBJ2-4, with TRBD1 as a possible D gene (6 bases). The CDR3 extends over 17 amino acids. V lost 8 bases and J 2 bases, leaving 22 bases between the germline ends. Per germline, CDR1 MGHDK and CDR2 SYGVNS. Written as DNA, the CDR3 is TGTGCCAGCTCAGCCTTCGCCCCCACAGGGTCCAAAAACATTCAGTACTTC. It translates to CASSAFAPTGSKNIQYF.

This chain links TRBV2 with TRBJ2-3, with 10 bases identical to TRBD1. CDR3 size: 14 residues. Per the germline V gene, CDR1 is SNHLY and CDR2 is FYNNEI. The junction had 11 bases not matched to a gene; V was cut back by 8 bases and J by 9 bases. Written as DNA, the CDR3 is TGTGCCAGCGGAACCGGGACAGGGGTAATCACGCAGTATTTT. Protein: CASGTGTGVITQYF. Filled out from reference TRBV2 and TRBJ2-3, the complete variable domain reads EPEVTQTPSHQVTQMGQEVILRCVPISNHLYFYWYRQILGQKVEFLVSFYNNEISEKSEIFDDQFSVERPDGSNFTLKIRSTKLEDSAMYFCASGTGTGVITQYFGPGTRLTVL.

The chain links TRBV5-1 to TRBJ2-7; no reliable D call. The ends were cut back, 0 bases at V and 2 bases at J, with 6 bases in the middle. Per the germline V gene, CDR1 is SGHRS and CDR2 is YFSETQ. CDR3 length: 13 amino acids. DNA for the CDR3: TGCGCCAGCAGCTTGGTACCCACCTACGAGCAGTACTTC. It yields the protein CASSLVPTYEQYF. The full variable domain, its missing parts supplied by reference TRBV5-1 and TRBJ2-7, is KAGVTQTPRYLIKTRGQQVTLSCSPISGHRSVSWYQQTPGQGLQFLFEYFSETQRNKGNFPGRFSGRQFSNSRSEMNVSTLELGDSALYLCASSLVPTYEQYFGPGTRLTVT.

The chain employs TRBV7-8 and TRBJ2-7; tentative D call: TRBD1 (5 bases). The germline V gene encodes CDR1 SGHVS and CDR2 FQNEAQ. The V gene lost 4 bases and the J gene lost 3 bases, with 19 bases spanning the gap. The CDR3 contains 16 residues. The CDR3: CASSSRPPGIYYEQYF. Here the CDR3 DNA reads TGTGCCAGCAGCTCCCGCCCTCCAGGGATCTACTACGAGCAGTACTTC.

The V and J genes are TRBV2 and TRBJ2-5; 10 nucleotides match TRBD1. V was pared by 6 bases and J by 4 bases, with 5 bases of the junction left unmatched. Germline V gene sequence: CDR1 SNHLY, CDR2 FYNNEI. The CDR3 extends over 14 amino acids. CDR3 in DNA: TGTGCCAGCAGCGAGACAGGGGGCCGAGAGACCCAGTACTTC. This gives the protein CASSETGGRETQYF.

The chain couples TRBV19 to TRBJ1-4, with 10 bases matching TRBD1. The junction had 10 bases not matched to a gene; V was cut back by 5 bases and J by 7 bases. Germline lookup yields CDR1 LNHDA and CDR2 SQIVND (reference sequence). The CDR3 extends over 16 amino acids. The CDR3 sequence is CASSPIGGQGSEKLFF. In nucleotides, the CDR3 is TGTGCCAGTAGTCCCATTGGGGGACAGGGGTCTGAAAAACTGTTTTTT.

This chain connects TRBV10-3 to TRBJ2-2; D perhaps matches TRBD2 (7 bases). V was trimmed by 10 bases and J by 2 bases, leaving 17 bases between them. CDR1 and CDR2 (germline): ENHRY, SYGVKD. The CDR3 length is 15 residues. The CDR3 loop reads CATLEGGFNTGELFF. CDR3 sequence (DNA): TGTGCCACCTTGGAGGGGGGGTTTAACACCGGGGAGCTGTTTTTT.

The chain joins TRBV2 to TRBJ1-4; D gene unclear. There are 13 residues in the CDR3. CDR1 and CDR2 from the germline V gene are SNHLY and FYNNEI. The V and J ends lost 8 bases and 4 bases respectively, with 11 bases between them. Here the CDR3 reads CASWAVNNEKLFF. The DNA of the CDR3 is TGTGCCAGCTGGGCAGTAAATAATGAAAAACTGTTTTTT.

The chain joins TRBV12-3 or TRBV12-4 to TRBJ1-1, with D unresolved. V lost 8 bases and J lost 4, with 14 bases in between. This CDR3 is built from 13 residues. CDR3 DNA: TGTGCCAGCGCTTATTGGGCCCCCACTGAAGCTTTCTTT. It yields the protein CASAYWAPTEAFF.

The chain joins TRBV6-6 to TRBJ2-3; 7 bases agree with TRBD1. The CDR3 has 16 amino acids. The V segment lost 2 bases and the J segment 2 bases; nucleotides outside the gene matches: 7. The V gene's germline CDR1 is MNHNY and CDR2 SVGAGI (reference sequence). The CDR3 protein is CASSYGDSFYTDTQYF. The CDR3 nucleotides read TGTGCCAGCAGTTACGGGGACAGCTTCTACACAGATACGCAGTATTTT.